This TCR beta chain originates from a study of shared clonotypes between healthy human individuals. Whole-study findings and limits: Large sequencing depth failed to make sorted-subset sequencing complete, rarefaction showed. Memory subsets generally showed lower estimated richness than naive subsets.

Produced via immunoSEQ multiplex PCR; TCRdb's table is partial and in-frame only. The repertoire has about 2.3 million clones, approximately 93% of them found once; the top ten carry approximately 0.4%. In this sample, this clone turned up once. Its antigen is unidentified. The CDR3 spans 16 residues. Germline-derived CDR1 and CDR2 are MNHEY and SMNVEV (reference sequence). The germline V and J ends were trimmed by 0 bases and 0 bases, with 11 bases remaining between them. Sequencing was done on a sample of naive CD4+ T cells from PBMCs. Subset indicated: CD45RA+ positively selected. This TCR was sampled from a man between 18 and 35 years old in good health. Some clones in this sample may be carry-over from other donors' samples. The chain carries TRBV27 and TRBJ1-1; tentative D call: TRBD1 (6 bases). CDR3 sequence: CASSLSGHILNTEAFF. DNA for the CDR3: TGTGCCAGCAGTTTATCGGGACATATATTGAACACTGAAGCTTTCTTT.